This TCR beta chain was documented in a study of cytomegalovirus exposure and HLA in healthy donors. Study summary: Previous work identified roughly 110 million unique TCR beta sequences from 200 million or so T cells. Findings and caveats of the study: Sequences of the TCR beta chain were said to predict the HLA-A and HLA-B alleles of most subjects accurately.

Both 60 Vbeta primers and 13 Jbeta primers went into the PCR. Repertoires were generated with immunoSEQ multiplex PCR, while TCRdb's copy carries only in-frame clones and drops some. Altogether about 180,000 clones are present, around 82% being singletons, with the ten largest covering 2% to 3%. The V gene's germline CDR1 is MDHEN and CDR2 SYDVKM. The CDR3 spans 21 residues. V lost 2 bases, J lost 1 base, and 24 bases lay in between. Nominal health characterized the donors when sampled, though unrecorded immune exposures were likely. As for this clone: Its antigen is as yet unknown.

This TCR was sampled from a woman in her twenties or thirties in good health and CMV-seropositive. The sample was PBMCs. The V gene is TRBV28, the J gene TRBJ2-6, with D tentatively TRBD1 (6 bases). The CDR3 region is CASSLMYGMGAFGSGANVLTF. The CDR3 coding sequence is TGTGCCAGCAGTTTAATGTACGGTATGGGGGCGTTCGGGTCTGGGGCCAACGTCCTGACTTTC.